Below are 8 T cell receptor beta chains sequenced from a single sample in a study of cytomegalovirus exposure and HLA in healthy donors. PCR primers comprised 60 Vbeta and 13 Jbeta primers. Libraries were prepared by immunoSEQ multiplex PCR; TCRdb keeps only in-frame clonotypes and omits some of them. The sample totals around 63,000 clones. Source material: PBMCs. The receptors come from a woman in her twenties or thirties in good health and CMV-seronegative.

V usage is TRBV7-3 and J usage is TRBJ1-4; TRBD1 might be the D (6 bases). CDR3 length: 15 residues. The V gene lost 5 bases and the J gene lost 7 bases, with 17 bases spanning the gap. The germline V gene has CDR1 SGHTA and CDR2 FQGTGA. Here the CDR3 DNA reads TGTGCCAGCAGCGCGTATGGGGGCAGGCTTGAAAAACTGTTTTTT. This translates into CASSAYGGRLEKLFF.

The chain combines TRBV9 with TRBJ1-3; 8 bases are a match to TRBD1. Germline V lookup: CDR1 SGDLS, CDR2 YYNGEE. The V gene end was trimmed by 3 bases and the J gene end by 0 bases; junction bases not matched to a gene: 2. The CDR3 is 15 amino acids. In DNA form, the CDR3 reads TGTGCCAGCAGCGGGACAGGGCTCTCTGGAAACACCATATATTTT. Its protein product is CASSGTGLSGNTIYF.

The chain has TRBV4-3 and TRBJ2-7, with a tentative D call TRBD1 (6 bases). Per germline, CDR1 LGHNA and CDR2 YSLEER. CDR3 length: 15 amino acids. Trimming cost V 0 bases and J 1 base, with 10 bases left between them. Written as DNA, the CDR3 is TGCGCCAGCAGCCAAGATTGGGACACTTCCTACGAGCAGTACTTC. Translation: CASSQDWDTSYEQYF.

About this clone itself: Other nucleotide sequences in the sample specify the same CDR3. This chain uses TRBV9 with TRBJ1-5, with 9 bases identical to TRBD1. V shed 3 bases and J 4 bases; nucleotides not matched to a gene: 2. The CDR3 has 14 amino acids. Germline CDR1 reads SGDLS; CDR2 reads YYNGEE. The CDR3 loop reads CASSAGQGNQPQHF. CDR3 DNA: TGTGCCAGCAGCGCGGGACAGGGAAATCAGCCCCAGCATTTT.

This sequence joins TRBV10-2 and TRBJ2-1; 12 bases fit TRBD2. Germline V CDR1 and CDR2: WSHSY, SAAADI. After removal of 7 bases from V and 8 bases from J, the junction contained 6 bases not matched to a gene. This CDR3 has 14 amino acids. The CDR3, as DNA: TGCGCCAGCAAGACTAGCGGGAGTATCCATGAGCAGTTCTTC. Translated, it gives CASKTSGSIHEQFF.

The chain joins TRBV28 to TRBJ2-7; 13 bases align to TRBD2. Trimming at V came to 0 bases and at J to 3 bases, leaving 2 bases not matched to a gene. CDR1 MDHEN and CDR2 SYDVKM come from the germline V gene. The CDR3 has 16 residues. CDR3 in DNA: TGTGCCAGCAGTTTATGGGGGACTAGCGGGATCTACGAGCAGTACTTC. This translates into CASSLWGTSGIYEQYF.

The CDR3 DNA sequence: TGTGCCAGCAGTTTCCGGAACCTAGGCACTGAAGCTTTCTTT. Translation gives CASSFRNLGTEAFF. The genes are TRBV27 and TRBJ1-1, with unresolved D. From germline, CDR1 is MNHEY and CDR2 SMNVEV (reference sequence). The CDR3 runs to 14 residues. V dropped 3 bases and J dropped 4 bases, with 12 bases sitting between them.

V and J are TRBV7-9 and TRBJ2-3, with D maybe TRBD2 (5 bases). The CDR3 is made up of 12 amino acids. Germline V gene lookup returns CDR1 SEHNR and CDR2 FQNEAQ (reference sequence). V was pared by 8 bases and J by 5 bases, with 11 bases between. The CDR3 DNA sequence: TGTGCCAGCCTGGTTGGAGGAGATACGCAGTATTTT. It yields the protein CASLVGGDTQYF.